The following is a T cell receptor beta chain sequence with its context. Antigen unknown. PCR was performed using 60 Vbeta and 13 Jbeta primers. TCRdb's copy holds only in-frame clones and misses some; the assay was immunoSEQ multiplex PCR. The repertoire holds about 200,000 clones, roughly 80% seen once, with around 4% in the top ten. V was clipped by 5 bases and J by 12 bases; unmatched bases: 16. Germline V gene sequence: CDR1 MDHEN, CDR2 SYDVKM. The CDR3 runs 15 residues. The data originate from a study of cytomegalovirus exposure and HLA in healthy donors. For the study at large: Among around 170 million T cells, an earlier analysis found 90 million to 130 million unique TCR beta sequences. Overall study results and limits: Per a prior analysis, the majority of TCR beta V segments were productive roughly 87% or roughly 30% of the time. Three chains tied to CMV proved CMV antigen-specific in vitro. TCR beta chains numbering roughly 150 were designated cytomegalovirus-associated.

V usage is TRBV28 and J usage is TRBJ2-7; 10 bases are a match to TRBD1. The material sequenced was PBMCs. The receptor was isolated from a male donor in good health and CMV-seronegative. CDR3 coding DNA: TGTGCCAGCAGTAGCAATCCGGGACAGGGGCCCCTTTGGTACTTC. The encoded protein is CASSSNPGQGPLWYF.